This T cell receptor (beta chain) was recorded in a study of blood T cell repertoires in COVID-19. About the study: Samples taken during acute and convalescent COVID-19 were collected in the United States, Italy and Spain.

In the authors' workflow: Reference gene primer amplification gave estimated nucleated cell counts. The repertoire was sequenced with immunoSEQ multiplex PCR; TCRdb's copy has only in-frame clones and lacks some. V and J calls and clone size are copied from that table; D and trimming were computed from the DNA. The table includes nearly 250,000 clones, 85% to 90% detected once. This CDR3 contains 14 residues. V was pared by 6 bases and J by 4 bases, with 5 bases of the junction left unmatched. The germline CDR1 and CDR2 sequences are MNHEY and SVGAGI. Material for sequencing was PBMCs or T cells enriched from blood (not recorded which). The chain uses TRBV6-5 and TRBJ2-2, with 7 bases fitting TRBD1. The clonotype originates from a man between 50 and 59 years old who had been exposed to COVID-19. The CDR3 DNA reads TGTGCCAGCAGATTGACAGGGAGCACCGGGGAGCTGTTTTTT. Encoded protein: CASRLTGSTGELFF.